A selection of T cell receptor beta chains follows, all from one sample in a study of cytomegalovirus exposure and HLA in healthy donors. Sequencing used immunoSEQ multiplex PCR; TCRdb keeps in-frame clones, though not all of them. The sample contains 150,000 or so clones, approximately 80% of which appear only once. The sequenced sample consisted of PBMCs. These receptors originate from a man under 40 in good health and CMV-seropositive. Both conserved end residues are part of each CDR3. The D gene is left open where the match is weak. For some rows the clone size is stated as once, few or many, or as a class when expanded; others skip it.

d_call: .
j_call: TRBJ2-7
v_call: TRBV7-2
clone_size: .
cdr3_nt: TGTGCCAGCAGCTTAGAGCGGACGAGTCGGGAGCAGTACTTC
cdr3_aa: CASSLERTSREQYF

d_call: .
j_call: TRBJ1-1
v_call: TRBV27
clone_size: .
cdr3_nt: TGTGCCAGCAGACCGAGGGCCAGTTTCACTGAAGCTTTCTTT
cdr3_aa: CASRPRASFTEAFF

d_call: TRBD2
j_call: TRBJ2-2
v_call: TRBV9
clone_size: once
cdr3_nt: TGTGCCAGCACCTCAAGTCTCCTAGCGGCGAACACCGGGGAGCTGTTTTTT
cdr3_aa: CASTSSLLAANTGELFF

d_call: TRBD1
j_call: TRBJ1-2
v_call: TRBV5-8
clone_size: .
cdr3_nt: TGTGCCAGCAGCTCCGCGGACAGGGTTTATGGCTACACCTTC
cdr3_aa: CASSSADRVYGYTF

d_call: TRBD1
j_call: TRBJ2-1
v_call: TRBV18
clone_size: .
cdr3_nt: TGTGCCAGCTCACCACGGACAGGAGAAGACAATGAGCAGTTCTTC
cdr3_aa: CASSPRTGEDNEQFF

d_call: .
j_call: TRBJ2-1
v_call: TRBV28
clone_size: .
cdr3_nt: TGTGCCAGCAGCCTATCCTCCACAGGGTCCCATGAGCAGTTCTTC
cdr3_aa: CASSLSSTGSHEQFF

d_call: TRBD1
j_call: TRBJ2-2
v_call: TRBV5-4
clone_size: .
cdr3_nt: TGTGCCAGCAGCCGGGACAGGGACACCGGGGAGCTGTTTTTT
cdr3_aa: CASSRDRDTGELFF

d_call: .
j_call: TRBJ2-2
v_call: TRBV19
clone_size: .
cdr3_nt: TGTGCCAGTAGTGTTCCGGACAGTTACACCGGGGAGCTGTTTTTT
cdr3_aa: CASSVPDSYTGELFF

d_call: TRBD1
j_call: TRBJ2-7
v_call: TRBV2
clone_size: .
cdr3_nt: TGTGCCAGCAGTATCGGGACAGGGGGAGGATACGAGCAGTACTTC
cdr3_aa: CASSIGTGGGYEQYF

d_call: .
j_call: TRBJ1-5
v_call: TRBV6-5
clone_size: .
cdr3_nt: TGTGCCAGCAGTTACTCGATCCGGGGCAATCAGCCCCAGCATTTT
cdr3_aa: CASSYSIRGNQPQHF

d_call: TRBD1
j_call: TRBJ1-1
v_call: TRBV7-9
clone_size: .
cdr3_nt: TGTTCCAGCAGCTTAGAGGGGACAGATGCCCGAGCTTTCTTT
cdr3_aa: CSSSLEGTDARAFF

d_call: TRBD2
j_call: TRBJ2-1
v_call: TRBV7-8
clone_size: .
cdr3_nt: TGTGCCAGCAGCTTAAACCGGCCAGCGGGAGGACAGAATGAGCAGTTCTTC
cdr3_aa: CASSLNRPAGGQNEQFF

d_call: .
j_call: TRBJ2-2
v_call: TRBV19
clone_size: few
cdr3_nt: TGTGCCAGTAGTGAGGTATTGGCCGGGGAGCTGTTTTTT
cdr3_aa: CASSEVLAGELFF

d_call: TRBD2
j_call: TRBJ2-2
v_call: TRBV2
clone_size: .
cdr3_nt: TGTGCCAGCAGTGAACTAGCGGGACTCAGTCCCGGGGAGCTGTTTTTT
cdr3_aa: CASSELAGLSPGELFF

d_call: .
j_call: TRBJ1-5
v_call: TRBV6-6
clone_size: once
cdr3_nt: TGTGCCAGCATAGGGGGTAGCAATCAGCCCCAGCATTTT
cdr3_aa: CASIGGSNQPQHF

d_call: TRBD1
j_call: TRBJ2-1
v_call: TRBV29-1
clone_size: few
cdr3_nt: TGCAGCGTTGAAACGGACAGGGCCCAAGAGCAGTTCTTC
cdr3_aa: CSVETDRAQEQFF

d_call: .
j_call: TRBJ2-5
v_call: TRBV11-1
clone_size: few
cdr3_nt: TGTGCCAGCAGCTTATCCTACATAGGGGTGAAGGAGACCCAGTACTTC
cdr3_aa: CASSLSYIGVKETQYF

d_call: .
j_call: TRBJ1-5
v_call: TRBV10-2
clone_size: .
cdr3_nt: TGCGCCAGCAGTGATCGGGGGAATCAGCCCCAGCATTTT
cdr3_aa: CASSDRGNQPQHF

d_call: TRBD1
j_call: TRBJ2-5
v_call: TRBV6-6
clone_size: few
cdr3_nt: TGTGCCAGCAGTCACACAGGGGCCCAGTACTTC
cdr3_aa: CASSHTGAQYF

d_call: .
j_call: TRBJ1-3
v_call: TRBV15
clone_size: .
cdr3_nt: TGTGCCACCAGCAGGGAATTCAGGCGCTCTGGAAACACCATATATTTT
cdr3_aa: CATSREFRRSGNTIYF

d_call: .
j_call: TRBJ1-5
v_call: TRBV28
clone_size: .
cdr3_nt: TGTGCCAGCACCCCAGGGGGCAATCAGCCCCAGCATTTT
cdr3_aa: CASTPGGNQPQHF

d_call: .
j_call: TRBJ2-3
v_call: TRBV5-6
clone_size: .
cdr3_nt: TGTGCCAGCAGCCGAGCAACAGAATACACAGATACGCAGTATTTT
cdr3_aa: CASSRATEYTDTQYF

d_call: TRBD1
j_call: TRBJ2-5
v_call: TRBV18
clone_size: few
cdr3_nt: TGTGCCAGCTCACCCAAACAGGGGGCGCTCAGGGAGACCCAGTACTTC
cdr3_aa: CASSPKQGALRETQYF

d_call: TRBD1
j_call: TRBJ1-1
v_call: TRBV27
clone_size: few
cdr3_nt: TGTGCCAGCCAAAAACCTCGGACAGGGGGCATGAACACTGAAGCTTTCTTT
cdr3_aa: CASQKPRTGGMNTEAFF

d_call: TRBD1
j_call: TRBJ1-1
v_call: TRBV4-1
clone_size: .
cdr3_nt: TGCGCCAGCAGCCAACAGACAGGGGAGGTAGCTTTCTTT
cdr3_aa: CASSQQTGEVAFF

d_call: .
j_call: TRBJ1-2
v_call: TRBV10-3
clone_size: .
cdr3_nt: TGTGCCATCAGTGTTGGTACAGACGGACTGGGTGGCTACACCTTC
cdr3_aa: CAISVGTDGLGGYTF

d_call: TRBD2
j_call: TRBJ2-7
v_call: TRBV6-5
clone_size: .
cdr3_nt: TGTGCCAGCACGAGCGGGGGCCCCTACGAGCAGTACTTC
cdr3_aa: CASTSGGPYEQYF

d_call: .
j_call: TRBJ1-5
v_call: TRBV28
clone_size: once
cdr3_nt: TGTGCCAGCAGTTCCTCGAGGCAGAGCGGGCAGCCCCAGCATTTT
cdr3_aa: CASSSSRQSGQPQHF

d_call: .
j_call: TRBJ2-1
v_call: TRBV4-2
clone_size: .
cdr3_nt: TGTGCCAGCAGCCCGGATTTGGCGGGGGCGAGGGAGTTCTTC
cdr3_aa: CASSPDLAGAREFF

d_call: TRBD1
j_call: TRBJ2-2
v_call: TRBV5-1
clone_size: once
cdr3_nt: TGCGCCAGCAGCTTCGGACAGGGGGCGTTCGGGGAGCTGTTTTTT
cdr3_aa: CASSFGQGAFGELFF

d_call: .
j_call: TRBJ2-1
v_call: TRBV19
clone_size: .
cdr3_nt: TGTGCCAGTCAACTACATGACTATGCTGAGCAGTTCTTC
cdr3_aa: CASQLHDYAEQFF

d_call: .
j_call: TRBJ2-7
v_call: TRBV28
clone_size: .
cdr3_nt: TGTGCCAGCAGTTTATCTACTACCTACGAGCAGTACTTC
cdr3_aa: CASSLSTTYEQYF

d_call: .
j_call: TRBJ1-3
v_call: TRBV10-3
clone_size: .
cdr3_nt: TGTGCCATCGATAAAACAGGTTCTGGAAACACCATATATTTT
cdr3_aa: CAIDKTGSGNTIYF

d_call: TRBD2
j_call: TRBJ2-7
v_call: TRBV6-6
clone_size: .
cdr3_nt: TGTGCCAGCAGTTACGGAAGCGGGGGAGGCCCCTACGAGCAGTACTTC
cdr3_aa: CASSYGSGGGPYEQYF

d_call: .
j_call: TRBJ1-6
v_call: TRBV25-1
clone_size: .
cdr3_nt: TGTGCCAGCAGGGAACGGGACACTCATAATTCACCCCTCCACTTT
cdr3_aa: CASRERDTHNSPLHF

d_call: .
j_call: TRBJ1-3
v_call: TRBV5-4
clone_size: few
cdr3_nt: TGTGCCAGCAGCTTCGGGGGGGCTGGAAACACCATATATTTT
cdr3_aa: CASSFGGAGNTIYF

d_call: .
j_call: TRBJ2-3
v_call: TRBV7-2
clone_size: .
cdr3_nt: TGTGCCAGCAGCTTAGCGAGGGCGACGGGTCTAGAAGAGACGCAGTATTTT
cdr3_aa: CASSLARATGLEETQYF

d_call: TRBD1
j_call: TRBJ2-1
v_call: TRBV5-4
clone_size: .
cdr3_nt: TGTGCCAGCAGCTTGGGGCAGGGGGCGGACAATGAGCAGTTCTTC
cdr3_aa: CASSLGQGADNEQFF

d_call: TRBD1
j_call: TRBJ2-2
v_call: TRBV9
clone_size: .
cdr3_nt: TGTGCCAGCAGCGTAACAGGGGGCACCGGGGAGCTGTTTTTT
cdr3_aa: CASSVTGGTGELFF

d_call: TRBD2
j_call: TRBJ2-5
v_call: TRBV4-2
clone_size: .
cdr3_nt: TGTGCCAGCAGGCTGGGACTAGAGAATGGGGAGACCCAGTACTTC
cdr3_aa: CASRLGLENGETQYF

d_call: TRBD1
j_call: TRBJ1-1
v_call: TRBV6-5
clone_size: .
cdr3_nt: TGTGCCAGTTCCCAGGGGGCAGGGACTGAAGCTTTCTTT
cdr3_aa: CASSQGAGTEAFF

d_call: TRBD2
j_call: TRBJ2-5
v_call: TRBV28
clone_size: .
cdr3_nt: TGTGCCGGGGGGGGCAGGGGACTAGCGGGAGGATGGCAGACCCAGTACTTC
cdr3_aa: CAGGGRGLAGGWQTQYF

d_call: .
j_call: TRBJ1-2
v_call: TRBV2
clone_size: .
cdr3_nt: TGTGCCAGCAGTGTTGACACTAACTATGGCTACACCTTC
cdr3_aa: CASSVDTNYGYTF

d_call: .
j_call: TRBJ2-1
v_call: TRBV6-1
clone_size: .
cdr3_nt: TGTGCCAGCACTGCCGAGCTTGGCAATGAGCAGTTCTTC
cdr3_aa: CASTAELGNEQFF

d_call: .
j_call: TRBJ2-1
v_call: TRBV28
clone_size: .
cdr3_nt: TGTGCCAGCAGGGAAACAGGGCTTGAGCAGTTCTTC
cdr3_aa: CASRETGLEQFF

d_call: TRBD2
j_call: TRBJ2-2
v_call: TRBV4-2
clone_size: .
cdr3_nt: TGTGCCAGCAGCCAGAATAGCGGGACTAGCGGGAGTAGGTACACCGGGGAGCTGTTTTTT
cdr3_aa: CASSQNSGTSGSRYTGELFF

d_call: TRBD1
j_call: TRBJ2-2
v_call: TRBV7-9
clone_size: .
cdr3_nt: TGTGCCAGCAGCCCGAGACAGGGGGCCTTAATCGAGCTGTTTTTT
cdr3_aa: CASSPRQGALIELFF

d_call: .
j_call: TRBJ2-7
v_call: TRBV19
clone_size: .
cdr3_nt: TGTGCCAGTAGTATACGCGTAGCATACTACGAGCAGTACTTC
cdr3_aa: CASSIRVAYYEQYF

d_call: .
j_call: TRBJ2-1
v_call: TRBV2
clone_size: few
cdr3_nt: TGTGCCAGCGTGTGGGTTTCCTCGGGTGGTTACAATGAGCAGTTCTTC
cdr3_aa: CASVWVSSGGYNEQFF

d_call: TRBD2
j_call: TRBJ2-1
v_call: TRBV6-1
clone_size: once
cdr3_nt: TGTGCCAGCAGTAAAGGACTAGCCTCGGCCCCCTACAATGAGCAGTTCTTC
cdr3_aa: CASSKGLASAPYNEQFF

d_call: .
j_call: TRBJ1-5
v_call: TRBV5-1
clone_size: .
cdr3_nt: TGCGCCAGCGGCTTGGGGAGCGGAGGCGATCAGCCCCAGCATTTT
cdr3_aa: CASGLGSGGDQPQHF

d_call: .
j_call: TRBJ2-1
v_call: TRBV19
clone_size: .
cdr3_nt: TGTGCCAGTAGTATCCTCCTATTCTCCTACAATGAGCAGTTCTTC
cdr3_aa: CASSILLFSYNEQFF